The entry below gives a single TCR beta chain sequence along with its context. The antigen is not known. The data derive from a study of OX40 agonist ivuxolimab in advanced cancers. Overall study: Head and neck, renal cell, melanoma or hepatocellular carcinoma were the cancers that dose-escalation patients had.

The CDR3 covers 13 residues. Trimming pared 4 bases from V and 0 bases from J, leaving 6 bases between. The germline CDR1 and CDR2 sequences are SNHLY and FYNNEI. The table came from immunoSEQ multiplex PCR; TCRdb's copy has only in-frame clones and leaves some out. The table has approximately 80,000 clones, over 75% seen once. Exclusion applied to patients with autoimmune disease history or systemic immunosuppression. The study, taken as a whole, reports: At 0.1 to 3.0 mg/kg, clonal expansion of CD4+ and CD8+ blood T cells had occurred by week 6.

This rearrangement joins TRBV2 to TRBJ1-1; possibly TRBD1 for D (5 bases). The material was CD4+ or CD8+ T cells sorted from blood, obtained in a trial of the OX40 agonist ivuxolimab. The clonotype comes from an adult with an advanced solid tumor such as melanoma, head and neck, liver or kidney cancer. The CDR3 DNA sequence: TGTGCCAGCAGTGGGGGGATGAACACTGAAGCTTTCTTT. Protein product: CASSGGMNTEAFF. Complete variable domain (other parts from reference TRBV2 and TRBJ1-1): EPEVTQTPSHQVTQMGQEVILRCVPISNHLYFYWYRQILGQKVEFLVSFYNNEISEKSEIFDDQFSVERPDGSNFTLKIRSTKLEDSAMYFCASSGGMNTEAFFGQGTRLTVV.